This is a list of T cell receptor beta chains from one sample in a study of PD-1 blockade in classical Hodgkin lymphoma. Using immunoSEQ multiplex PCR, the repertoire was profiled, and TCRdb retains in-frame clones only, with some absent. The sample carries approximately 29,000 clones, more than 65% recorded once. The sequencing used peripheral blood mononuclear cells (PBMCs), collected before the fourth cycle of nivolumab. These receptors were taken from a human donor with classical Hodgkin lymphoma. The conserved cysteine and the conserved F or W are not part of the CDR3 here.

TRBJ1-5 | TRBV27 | ASSPASGGRNQPQH
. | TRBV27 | ASSIGTNYYEQY
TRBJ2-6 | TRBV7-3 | ASSQGGPYRDSGANVLT
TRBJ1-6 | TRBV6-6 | ASSPDPRTYNSPLH
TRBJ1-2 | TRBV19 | ASSIGGTGIYGYT
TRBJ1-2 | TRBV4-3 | ASSEGAGEDYGYT
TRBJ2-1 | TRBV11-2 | ASSNSGGAGEQF
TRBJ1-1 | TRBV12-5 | ASGLVTRTGGGTEAF
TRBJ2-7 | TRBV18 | ASSPIKGSGEQY
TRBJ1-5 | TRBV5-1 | ASSLSGGGNQPQH
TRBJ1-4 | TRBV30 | AWSDTGGYGEKLF
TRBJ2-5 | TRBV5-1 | ASSLMALQGKQTQY
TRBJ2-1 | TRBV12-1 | ASSFGDFLSNEQF
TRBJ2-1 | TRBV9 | ASSPSGVLYNEQF
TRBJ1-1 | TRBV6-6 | ASSYPQGDTEAF
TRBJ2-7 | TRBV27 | ALNAGPEQY
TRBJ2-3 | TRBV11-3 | ASSLPPNTDTQY
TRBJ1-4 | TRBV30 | AWSTPGTGGEKLF
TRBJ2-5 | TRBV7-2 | ASSSMAGTSAAETQY
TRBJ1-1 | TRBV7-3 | ASTTSRWGEAF
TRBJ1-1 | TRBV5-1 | ASSLFQRSEAF
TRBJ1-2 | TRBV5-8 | ASSLGPRGGYT
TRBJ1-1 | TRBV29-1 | SAYETGGGTEAF
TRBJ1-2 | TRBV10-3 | AISRDREGSYT
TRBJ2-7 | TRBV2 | ASSEGLFRPYEQY
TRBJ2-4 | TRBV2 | ASSWTDSPKNIQY
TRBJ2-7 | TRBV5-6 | ASSCTGPPTYEQY
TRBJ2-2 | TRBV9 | ASRTGGANTGELF
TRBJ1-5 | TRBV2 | ASRTVSNQPQH
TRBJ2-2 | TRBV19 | ASSISGGTGELF
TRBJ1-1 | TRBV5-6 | ASSFRATGAF
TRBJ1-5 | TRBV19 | ASSISGNRNGQPQH
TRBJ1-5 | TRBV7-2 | ASSPGRRLFNQPQH
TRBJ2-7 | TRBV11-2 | ASSPHGEQY
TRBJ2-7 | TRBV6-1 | ASSGILGGTSVEQY
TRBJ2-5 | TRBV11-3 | ASSLVPFGRETQY
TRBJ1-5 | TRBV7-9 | ASSLGGVNQPQH
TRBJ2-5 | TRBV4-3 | ASSQDRRGTSGGFSETQY
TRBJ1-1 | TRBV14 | ASSFGRRGGTEAF
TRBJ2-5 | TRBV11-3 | ASSLGGAGETQY
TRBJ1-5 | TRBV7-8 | ASSLVGRAGNQPQH
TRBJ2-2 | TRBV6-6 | ASSTGHGELF
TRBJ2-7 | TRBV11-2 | ASSLGEGGAPH
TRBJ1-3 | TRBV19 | ASSPRRGGGSGNTIY
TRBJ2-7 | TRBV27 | ASSLLTGKYEQY
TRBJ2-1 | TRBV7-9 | ASSSLRGTPGNEQF
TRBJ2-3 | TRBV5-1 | ASSLSTGWDTQY
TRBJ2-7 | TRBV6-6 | ASRQPQGTGGHEQY